One sample yielded the 11 T cell receptor beta chains listed below, sequenced in a study. TCRdb recomputed calls from the 5' RACE reads with MiXCR, one row per CDR3 protein. The sample lists tens of thousands of distinct CDR3 sequences; around a quarter were seen once. Material: memory CD4+ T cells sorted from blood. Subset defined: memory CD4+ T cells, CD4+CD45RO+CD25-. The receptors were gathered from a female donor with breast cancer.

This clonotype was picked up many times. The chain has TRBV4-2 and TRBJ2-1, with 7 bases that match TRBD2. Unmatched junction bases numbered 3, after V lost 4 bases and J lost 0 bases. The CDR3 is 15 amino acids. CDR1 and CDR2 from the germline V gene are LGHNA and YNFKEQ. The CDR3 sequence is CASSPSGNSYNEQFF. CDR3 DNA: TGTGCCAGCAGCCCTAGCGGTAACTCCTACAATGAGCAGTTCTTC.

The chain employs TRBV9 and TRBJ2-1, with D hard to call. Germline-derived CDR1 and CDR2 are SGDLS and YYNGEE. CDR3 length: 14 residues. V was pared by 4 bases and J by 7 bases, with 15 bases between. Here the CDR3 reads CASSLDTDANEQFF. The CDR3 coding sequence is TGTGCCAGCAGCCTCGACACCGACGCAAATGAGCAGTTCTTC.

With regard to this clonotype: This clone may be a read error of a much larger clone one base away. The J gene is TRBJ2-2, the V gene TRBV6-5; the D is unclear. The germline V gene has CDR1 MNHEY and CDR2 SVGAGI. The length of the CDR3 is 15 residues. CDR3 DNA: TGTGCCGGCAGTTATAGAGACGGCAGTTCCGGGGAGCTGTTTTTT. Protein: CAGSYRDGSSGELFF.

CDR3 in DNA: TGTGCCAGCAGCTTGGTTTCGGATGAGTACACCATATATTTT. It translates to CASSLVSDEYTIYF. The V call is TRBV5-6, the J call TRBJ1-3; the D is unclear. The ends were cut back, 0 bases at V and 8 bases at J, with 12 bases in the middle. This CDR3 is built from 14 residues. The V gene's germline CDR1 is SGHDT and CDR2 YYEEEE.

The CDR3 DNA reads TGTGCCAGCAGTCGCCGGGACAGGTCGCATGAGCAGTTCTTC. As protein: CASSRRDRSHEQFF. V and J are TRBV11-3 and TRBJ2-1; 8 nucleotides align to TRBD1. With V trimmed by 6 bases and J by 8 bases, 9 bases remained unmatched. The germline V gene has CDR1 SGHNT and CDR2 YENEEA. The length of the CDR3 is 14 residues.

The gene calls are TRBV4-1 and TRBJ2-3; 11 positions agree with TRBD2. This CDR3 spans 16 amino acids. J lost 3 bases, V lost 3 bases, and 5 bases had no gene match. The germline V gene has CDR1 MGHRA and CDR2 YSYEKL. The CDR3 DNA reads TGCGCCAGCAGCCAGGATGCTAGCGGGAGGACAGATACGCAGTATTTT. The encoded protein is CASSQDASGRTDTQYF.

The rearrangement uses TRBV7-8 and TRBJ2-5; D is possibly TRBD2 (5 bases). V gave up 7 bases and J gave up 2 bases, with 17 bases separating them. Per germline, CDR1 SGHVS and CDR2 FQNEAQ. The CDR3 consists of 15 residues. CDR3 sequence (DNA): TGTGCCAGCACCAACAGCGGCCGCTCTCAAGAGACCCAGTACTTC. As protein: CASTNSGRSQETQYF. The full variable domain, its missing parts supplied by reference TRBV7-8 and TRBJ2-5, is GAGVSQSPRYKVAKRGQDVALRCDPISGHVSLFWYQQALGQGPEFLTYFQNEAQLDKSGLPSDRFFAERPEGSVSTLKIQRTQQEDSAVYLCASTNSGRSQETQYFGPGTRLLVL.

This chain uses TRBV29-1 with TRBJ2-7, with D perhaps matching TRBD2 (6 bases). Germline values: CDR1 SQVTM, CDR2 ANQGSEA. The germline V and J ends were trimmed by 7 bases and 0 bases, with 19 bases remaining between them. The CDR3 spans 15 residues. CDR3 DNA: TGCAGCGCCGGGGGTGGTAGCGGCTTCTCCTACGAGCAGTACTTC. Translated, it gives CSAGGGSGFSYEQYF.

For this clonotype: This may be a read error: a much more frequent sequence differs by one nucleotide. This sequence joins TRBV5-1 and TRBJ2-1; D is undetermined. Germline-derived CDR1 and CDR2 are SGHRS and YFSETQ. The CDR3 has 11 amino acids. The CDR3 loop is CASKSSIEQSF. The CDR3 nucleotides are TGCGCCAGCAAGAGCTCAATTGAGCAGTCCTTC.

In this sample, this clonotype turned up a few times. The rearrangement links TRBV21-1 to TRBJ2-5; the table assigns TRBD1, which was not confirmed against the DNA. TRBV21-1 constitutes a pseudogene. This CDR3 has 15 amino acids. The CDR3 sequence is CASSKQPGARETQYF. DNA for the CDR3: TGTGCCAGCAGCAAACAGCCAGGGGCGAGGGAGACCCAGTACTTC.

This clonotype was seen many times. The chain joins TRBV5-1 to TRBJ1-6, with TRBD1 as a possible D gene (5 bases). CDR3 length equals 15 residues. Germline CDR1 reads SGHRS; CDR2 reads YFSETQ. V gave up 1 base and J gave up 8 bases, with 13 bases separating them. CDR3 coding DNA: TGCGCCAGCAGCTTGAATCAGGGTTACGATTCACCCCTCCACTTT. It specifies CASSLNQGYDSPLHF.